Listed below are T cell receptor beta chains from one sample, sequenced in a study of OX40 agonist ivuxolimab in advanced cancers. The repertoire was sequenced with immunoSEQ multiplex PCR; TCRdb's copy has only in-frame clones and lacks some. The data show tens of thousands of clones, about 78% seen once. Source: CD4+ or CD8+ T cells sorted from blood, taken in a trial of the OX40 agonist ivuxolimab. The receptors were sampled from an adult with an advanced solid tumor such as melanoma, head and neck, liver or kidney cancer. CDR3s include the opening cysteine and the closing phenylalanine or tryptophan. The order of the fields is clone size, D gene, V gene, J gene, CDR3 DNA, CDR3 protein. A D gene is named only where the DNA matches it firmly. The size entry is marked missing in some rows and otherwise reads once, few, many or a size class.

.	.	TRBV29-1	TRBJ1-1	TGCAGCGTCGCCCTTATGGGGGGAATTATGAACACTGAAGCTTTCTTT	CSVALMGGIMNTEAFF
.	.	TRBV7-8	TRBJ1-2	TGTGCCAGCAAGGACCGGGACACGGAGAGTGGCTACACCTTC	CASKDRDTESGYTF
.	.	TRBV4-3	TRBJ1-1	TGCGCCAGCAGCCAAGACCCCAGGGACGGCACTGAAGCTTTCTTT	CASSQDPRDGTEAFF
.	.	TRBV19	TRBJ1-4	TGTGCCAGTGACCGGGGGGGAGAAAAACTGTTTTTT	CASDRGGEKLFF
.	TRBD1	TRBV11-2	TRBJ2-1	TGTGCCAGCAGCTCATGGGACAGGCGGGGCAATGAGCAGTTCTTC	CASSSWDRRGNEQFF
.	TRBD2	TRBV5-1	TRBJ2-3	TGCGCCAGCAGCTTGGATACGGGAGGGCCTTCAGATACGCAGTATTTT	CASSLDTGGPSDTQYF
.	.	TRBV11-2	TRBJ2-7	TGTGCCAGCAGCGCTGGGCCATACGAGCAGTACTTC	CASSAGPYEQYF
.	.	TRBV5-8	TRBJ1-1	TGTGCCAGCAGCTTCGCACGGGGGAACACTGAAGCTTTCTTT	CASSFARGNTEAFF
once	.	TRBV2	TRBJ1-3	TGTGCCAGCAGTGGTGACGGAGGCTCTGGAAACACCATATATTTT	CASSGDGGSGNTIYF
.	TRBD1	TRBV6-1	TRBJ2-4	TGTGCCAGCAGTGACCGCGACAGGGGGGTTCAGTACTTC	CASSDRDRGVQYF
.	.	TRBV15	TRBJ1-5	TGTGCCACCAGCAGAGTGTTCAGCAATCAGCCCCAGCATTTT	CATSRVFSNQPQHF
once	.	TRBV29-1	TRBJ2-5	TGCAGCGTTGAGGGCCGGGATGCCCGGACCCAGTACTTC	CSVEGRDARTQYF
.	TRBD1	TRBV27	TRBJ1-5	TGTGCCAGCAGTTTTCAGGGGGCTGGTCAGCCCCAGCATTTT	CASSFQGAGQPQHF
.	.	TRBV18	TRBJ2-1	TGTGCCAGCTCACCACCCGAAGGGGGACTCAATGAGCAGTTCTTC	CASSPPEGGLNEQFF
medium-sized	TRBD2	TRBV4-2	TRBJ2-3	TGTGCCAGCAGCCAAGGAGCGGCGGGAGGTCACACAGATACGCAGTATTTT	CASSQGAAGGHTDTQYF
.	.	TRBV19	TRBJ2-1	TGTGCCAGTAGTAGAAGACGGGAAGGGTGGGAAAATGAGCAGTTCTTC	CASSRRREGWENEQFF
few	TRBD2	TRBV11-2	TRBJ2-1	TGTGCCAGCAGCTTCGCACTAGCGGGTTTAAATGAGCAGTTCTTC	CASSFALAGLNEQFF
few	.	TRBV5-1	TRBJ2-5	TGCGCCAGCAGCGTGGGACTGAGCCTCACCCAAGAGATGGCCCAGTACTTC	CASSVGLSLTQEMAQYF
.	.	TRBV19	TRBJ1-4	TGTGCCAGTAGTATTGGTCAGCTTAATGAAAAACTGTTTTTT	CASSIGQLNEKLFF